This record concerns one TCR beta chain sequence. Its cognate antigen is unknown. An end of the junction does not agree with germline; a read error may underlie this. The sample is drawn from a study of T cell responses to AZD1222 COVID-19 vaccine. About the research overall: Timing groups of about 4 and about 12 weeks for second doses were pooled.

Germline V CDR1 and CDR2: SSHAT, FNYEAQ (reference sequence). The CDR3 covers 17 residues. Profiled with immunoSEQ multiplex PCR; TCRdb holds only in-frame clones, not every one. This repertoire shows 95,000 to 150,000 clones, roughly 84% found once; its top ten account for roughly a tenth. Broader study findings: Spike-specific TCR breadth and depth both grew after two AZD1222 doses.

The V and J genes are TRBV7-7 and TRBJ2-3; 14 positions agree with TRBD2. The clonotype was recovered from an adult in good health. Sequencing used peripheral blood, obtained on day 0 of AZD1222 vaccination. CDR3 nucleotides: TGTGCTAGCAGCTTAGGACTAGCGGGGGGAAGCACAGATACGCAGTATTTT. It yields the protein CASSLGLAGGSTDTQYF.